These 3 T cell receptor beta chains share one sample of origin, sequenced in a study of T cell repertoires in cytomegalovirus infection. The antigens these receptors bind are not known. TCRdb fed the reads into MiXCR, producing one record per CDR3 protein. Altogether approximately 300,000 distinct CDR3 sequences are present, more than 20% being singletons, with the ten largest covering about 14%. The sequencing used cultured PBMCs, collected from culture after CMV antigen stimulation. The receptors were sampled from a human donor in good health (CMV status not recorded). Some clones in this sample may be carry-over from other donors' samples.

This sequence joins TRBV19 and TRBJ1-5; no definite D call. The CDR3 has 13 residues. Per the germline V gene, CDR1 is LNHDA and CDR2 is SQIVND (reference sequence). The germline V and J ends were trimmed by 8 bases and 0 bases, with 8 bases remaining between them. The CDR3: CASGQNSNQPQHF. CDR3 sequence (DNA): TGTGCCAGTGGGCAGAATAGCAATCAGCCCCAGCATTTT.

This clonotype was observed many times. The chain employs TRBV7-2 and TRBJ2-7; no definite D call. This CDR3 is 14 amino acids long. With 6 bases removed from V and 6 bases from J, the gap between germline ends came to 18 bases. Germline CDR1 and CDR2: SGHTA and FQGNSA. CDR3 sequence (DNA): TGTGCCAGCAGGTCCGGCCTCTCCACTCCCGAGCAGTACTTC. Translation gives CASRSGLSTPEQYF.

At least ten counts were recorded for this clonotype. The rearrangement links TRBV7-2 to TRBJ2-7; TRBD1 is a possible D gene (6 bases). Trimming removed 5 bases at V and 3 bases at J, with 17 bases between. The CDR3 is made up of 15 amino acids. The germline gives CDR1 SGHTA, CDR2 FQGNSA. CDR3 bases: TGTGCCAGCAGCATCGGGTGGGGACAAGTCTACGAGCAGTACTTC. Protein: CASSIGWGQVYEQYF. The variable domain in full, with the rest retrieved from reference TRBV7-2 and TRBJ2-7, is GAGVSQSPSNKVTEKGKDVELRCDPISGHTALYWYRQSLGQGLEFLIYFQGNSAPDKSGLPSDRFSAERTGGSVSTLTIQRTQQEDSAVYLCASSIGWGQVYEQYFGPGTRLTVT.